A selection of T cell receptor beta chains follows, all from one sample in a study of T cell responses to AZD1222 COVID-19 vaccine. Here immunoSEQ multiplex PCR was the method, and the copy in TCRdb shows in-frame clones only, minus some. The table lists roughly 130,000 clones, around 90% of them singletons. The specimen comprised peripheral blood, sampled on day 0 of AZD1222 vaccination. These receptors all come from an adult in good health. CDR3s include the opening cysteine and the closing phenylalanine or tryptophan.

V gene	CDR3 protein
TRBV4-1	CASSHRTSGGAYNEQFF
TRBV7-9	CASSLAGLADNEQFF
TRBV27	CASSLNGQGAYGYTF
TRBV3-1/TRBV3-2	CASSQDLGGDETQYF
TRBV28	CASSLLDRANYGYTF
TRBV5-4	CASSRDVGDPEQYF
TRBV7-8	CASSLRQIDSPLHF
TRBV5-5	CASSLAQRPNTGELFF
TRBV7-6	CASSLAIRGTAWGNEQFF
TRBV5-1	CASSLGLAGDTDTQYF
TRBV10-3	CAIRPGLAGVEQYF
TRBV5-1	CASSTGTSTSTDTQYF
TRBV5-1	CASSTRDSRNSPLHF
TRBV5-1	CASSPDPGELFF
TRBV5-1	CASSLGLFTDTQYF
TRBV11-1	CASSSVGDTQYF
TRBV5-1	CASSAGQGVGYSPLHF
TRBV7-2	CASRTTGAYQETQYF
TRBV10-1	CARPGDLNTEAFF
TRBV20-1	CSASLTSGGETQYF
TRBV7-3	CASSFLRGVAGELFF
TRBV19	CASSARGATYEQYF
TRBV2	CASSPQDRAGQPQHF
TRBV7-8	CASSSRDGNQPQHF
TRBV16	CASSQSGAGLGTEAFF
TRBV10-3	CAISEPEGGLASTGELFF
TRBV9	CASRGLAGVSDTQYF
TRBV18	CASSTASDSNSPLHF
TRBV2	CASSEIRDQPQHF
TRBV18	CASSPPLGDTGELFF
TRBV4-2	CASRSTEASGNTIYF
TRBV14	CASSQRWRSGQDNSPLHF
TRBV5-6	CASSLVGTGHNEQYF
TRBV24-1	CATSDYSTNEQFF
TRBV29-1	CSAASSYNSPLHF